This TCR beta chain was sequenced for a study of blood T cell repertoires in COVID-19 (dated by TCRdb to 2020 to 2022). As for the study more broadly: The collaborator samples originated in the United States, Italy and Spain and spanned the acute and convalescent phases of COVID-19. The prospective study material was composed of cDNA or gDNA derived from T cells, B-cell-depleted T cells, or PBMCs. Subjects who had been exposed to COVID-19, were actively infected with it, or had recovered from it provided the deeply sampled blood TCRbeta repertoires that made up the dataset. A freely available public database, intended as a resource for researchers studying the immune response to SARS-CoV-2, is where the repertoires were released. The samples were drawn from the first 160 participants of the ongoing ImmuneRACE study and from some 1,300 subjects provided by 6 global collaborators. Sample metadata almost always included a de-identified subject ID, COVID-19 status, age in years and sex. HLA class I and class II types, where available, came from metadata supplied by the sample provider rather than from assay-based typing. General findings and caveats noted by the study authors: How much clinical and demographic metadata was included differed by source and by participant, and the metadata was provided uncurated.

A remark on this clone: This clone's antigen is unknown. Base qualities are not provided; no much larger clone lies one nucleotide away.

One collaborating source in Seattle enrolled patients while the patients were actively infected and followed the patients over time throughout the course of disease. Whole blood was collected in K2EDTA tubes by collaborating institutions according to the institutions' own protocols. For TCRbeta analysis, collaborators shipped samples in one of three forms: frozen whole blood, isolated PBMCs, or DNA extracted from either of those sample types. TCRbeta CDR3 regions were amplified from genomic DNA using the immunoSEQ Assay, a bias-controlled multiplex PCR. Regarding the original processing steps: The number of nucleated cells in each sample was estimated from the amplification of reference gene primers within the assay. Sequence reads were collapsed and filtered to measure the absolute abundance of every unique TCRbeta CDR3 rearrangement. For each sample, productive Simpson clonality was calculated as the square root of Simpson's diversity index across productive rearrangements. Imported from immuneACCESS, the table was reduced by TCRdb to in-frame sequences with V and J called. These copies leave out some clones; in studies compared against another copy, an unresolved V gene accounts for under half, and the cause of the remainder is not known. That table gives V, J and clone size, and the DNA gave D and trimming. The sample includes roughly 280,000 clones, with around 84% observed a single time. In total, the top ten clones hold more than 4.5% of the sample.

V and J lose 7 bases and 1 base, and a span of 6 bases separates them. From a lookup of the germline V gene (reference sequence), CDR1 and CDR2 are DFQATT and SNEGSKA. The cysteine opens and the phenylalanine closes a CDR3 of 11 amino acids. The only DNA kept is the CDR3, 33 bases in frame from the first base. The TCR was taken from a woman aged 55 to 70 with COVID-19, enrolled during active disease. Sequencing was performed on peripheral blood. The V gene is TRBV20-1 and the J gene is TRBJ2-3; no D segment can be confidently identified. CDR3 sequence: CSVEGTDTQYF. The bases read TGCAGTGTAGAGGGCACAGATACGCAGTATTTT.